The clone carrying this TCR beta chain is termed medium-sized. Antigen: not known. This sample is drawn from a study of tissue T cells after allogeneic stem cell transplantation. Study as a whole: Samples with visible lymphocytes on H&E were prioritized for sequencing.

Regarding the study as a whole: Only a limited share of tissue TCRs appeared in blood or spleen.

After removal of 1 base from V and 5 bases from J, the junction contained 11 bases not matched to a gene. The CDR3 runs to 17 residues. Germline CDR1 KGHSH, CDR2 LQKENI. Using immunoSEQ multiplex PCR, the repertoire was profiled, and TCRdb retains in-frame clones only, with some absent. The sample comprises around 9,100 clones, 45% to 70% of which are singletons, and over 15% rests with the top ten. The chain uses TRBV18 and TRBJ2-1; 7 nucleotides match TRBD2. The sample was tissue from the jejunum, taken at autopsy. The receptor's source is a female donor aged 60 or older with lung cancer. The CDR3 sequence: CASSPLRSGGPDNEQFF. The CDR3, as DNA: TGTGCCAGCTCACCACTCCGCTCGGGGGGACCTGACAATGAGCAGTTCTTC.